This T cell receptor beta chain was sequenced in a study of T cells in localized non-small cell lung cancer. V was clipped by 5 bases and J by 1 base; unmatched bases: 3. The CDR3 loop spans 13 amino acids. Germline V gene lookup returns CDR1 SQVTM and CDR2 ANQGSEA. Study-level points and caveats: Uninvolved nearby lung showed the greatest T cell clonality, exceeding that found in tumor. When the top 100 tumor clones were examined, a median roughly 62 of them also appeared in the adjacent lung, which was paired and uninvolved.

Using immunoSEQ multiplex PCR, the repertoire was profiled, and TCRdb retains in-frame clones only, with some absent. The sample has around 2,200 clones, around a sixth seen once. This clone was counted once. Antigen unknown. The sequencing used normal lung tissue next to the tumor, collected before any cancer treatment. This TCR came from a man aged 40 to 69 with stage I squamous cell lung carcinoma. The chain joins TRBV29-1 to TRBJ2-3, with 7 nucleotides matching TRBD1. CDR3 sequence: CSVNQGGTDTQYF. CDR3 coding DNA: TGCAGCGTTAACCAGGGGGGCACAGATACGCAGTATTTT.